Detailed here is one T cell receptor beta chain. Its antigen is still unknown. No much larger clonotype is one base removed from it; base qualities were not supplied. Healthy HIV-negative adults with no recently reported acute infections or vaccinations were included as donors. All donors were Caucasian adults living in Nashville, Tennessee, USA. CD4+ T cells were enriched by magnetic negative selection, after which naive cells were positively selected on CD45RA and the negative fraction was taken as the memory subset. Blood was obtained by leukapheresis, after which PBMCs were separated by Ficoll-Histopaque density gradient centrifugation and cryopreserved in liquid nitrogen vapor phase. Purity and quantity of every magnetically sorted T cell population were checked by analytical flow cytometry. Genomic DNA was isolated from each sorted fraction and quantified by UV absorbance on a Nanodrop 2000c.

This entry belongs to a study of shared clonotypes between healthy human individuals (dated by TCRdb to about 2020). Study-level background: A few men and a couple of women, aged 18 to 49 years, made up the cohort. Per donor, leukapheresis produced somewhere between about 0.94 and 9.5 billion PBMCs. Libraries were prepared and TCR repertoires were sequenced by different laboratories using diverse techniques, in order to increase sequencing depth and limit assay-specific biases. For each donor, three plates each were used for CD4 naive and CD4 memory, two plates were used for CD8 naive, and one plate was used for CD8 memory. To estimate repertoire size and how much clonotype sharing occurs between individuals, the study deeply sequenced the blood TCR repertoires of a handful of healthy adults. Overall study results and their limits: Across a few donors, roughly 5% of naive CD4, around 3.5% of naive CD8, under 2.5% of memory CD4, and 0.3% to 0.45% of memory CD8 clonotypes were shared. The genetic and exposure-history diversity represented was limited by the small number of donors. Sampling was limited to blood, and TCR repertoires in tissue likely differ from TCR repertoires in blood. Higher generation probabilities were observed for clonotypes shared by all four sorted-subset donors than for non-shared clonotypes. Incomplete sequencing was indicated by rarefaction of sorted-subset datasets, despite the large sequencing depth. Naive subsets generally had larger estimated clonotype richness than memory subsets did. Pairwise subsampling indicated that sequencing depth was expected to affect the degree of clonotype sharing among donors.

The cysteine opens and the phenylalanine closes a CDR3 of 12 amino acids. Of the read, only the CDR3 DNA is kept; its 36 bases are in frame from base 1. According to the germline V gene (reference sequence), CDR1 reads WNHNN and CDR2 reads SYGVQD. V lost 6 bases and J lost 7 bases; the stretch between them is 13 bases long. Using the deep immunoSEQ assay, TCR CDR3 regions were amplified from genomic DNA by multiplex PCR. Extracted genomic DNA from each cell subset was spread evenly across all wells of several immunoSEQ 96-well plates, with each plate serving as a replicate. For sorted subsets, about 0.2 ug genomic DNA, equal to 30,000 or so T cell genomes, was loaded into each replicate PCR. Purified libraries were quantified with a Qubit 3.0 fluorometer, sized on a Bioanalyzer 2100, and re-quantified with the KAPA Library Quantification kit. Every immunoSEQ 96-well plate was sequenced on a dedicated single-read 150-cycle Illumina NextSeq 550 flow cell. In the original analysis: The immunoSEQ output contained only junctional sequences without quality scores, so filtering could not match that applied to full-length reads. Sequences were annotated with PyIR, a Python wrapper for IgBLAST v1.9, and V/J genes and CDR3 were assigned using IMGT germline references. Any read was removed if the V/J assignment was weak (E-value above 1e-6), the CDR3 was missing, or the read contained stop codons, out-of-frame junctions, or ambiguous translated residues. V3J clonotypes were defined as sequences sharing the same inferred V gene, J gene, and CDR3 amino acid sequence. The percentage overlap between two repertoires was calculated by dividing the number of shared unique clonotypes by the size of the smaller repertoire. Richness of each repertoire was evaluated using RTK rarefaction, the Chao1 estimator, and Recon v2.1 estimates of unobserved clonotypes. For all TCRbeta clonotypes obtained by the gDNA method from a few donors, generation probabilities were computed with OLGA. TCRdb mirrors the immuneACCESS table, restricted to in-frame sequences. Some clones are absent from its copies; in checked studies, under half trace to an unresolved V gene, and the reason for the others is unknown. That table gives V, J and clone size, and the DNA gave D and trimming. The sample table records about 1,500,000 clones; approximately 97% of these occur just once. In total, the top ten clones hold 0.95% to 1.5% of the sample.

The receptor chain draws on TRBV10-1 and TRBJ2-7, and the D gene may be TRBD2, 5 bases matching. The sample was naive CD4+ T cells sorted from blood. The sample's cell subset or site label is to be understood as: CD45RA+ positively selected. The receptor comes from a man aged 30 to 45 in good health. The DNA reads as follows: TGCGCCAGCAGCCCTACCCGAGGGGAGCAGTACTTC. Its translation reads: CASSPTRGEQYF.